Shown below are 18 T cell receptor beta chains from a single sample sequenced in a study of cytomegalovirus exposure and HLA in healthy donors. Profiling relied on immunoSEQ multiplex PCR, and the TCRdb table lists in-frame clones only, not all of them. The data hold around 200,000 clones, with 80% to 90% observed a single time. Sequences were obtained from PBMCs. Source of these receptors: a woman between 18 and 29 years old in good health and CMV-seronegative.

The rearrangement uses TRBV6-5 and TRBJ1-2; 7 bases agree with TRBD1. The CDR3 covers 15 residues. The J segment lost 5 bases and the V segment lost 1 base, leaving 7 bases of the junction unmatched. CDR1 and CDR2 from the germline V gene are MNHEY and SVGAGI. The CDR3, as DNA: TGTGCCAGCAGTTACTATCGGACAGGCGAATATGGCTACACCTTC. Its protein is CASSYYRTGEYGYTF.

The V and J genes are TRBV27 and TRBJ1-5, with D perhaps TRBD1 (6 bases). Germline V gives CDR1 MNHEY, CDR2 SMNVEV (reference sequence). V gave up 6 bases and J gave up 4 bases, with 13 bases separating them. This CDR3 contains 14 residues. CDR3 in DNA: TGTGCCAGCAGCGTCAGGGGACGGAATCAGCCCCAGCATTTT. Its translation is CASSVRGRNQPQHF.

This clone was detected only once. The V and J genes are TRBV6-5 and TRBJ2-1; weak D call: TRBD1 (6 bases). Trimming left V 6 bases short and J 10 bases short, with 16 bases between. The CDR3 extends over 13 amino acids. Germline V gene data show CDR1 as MNHEY and CDR2 as SVGAGI. The CDR3 DNA follows: TGTGCCAGCAGCCACCGAGGGGGTGGGGAGCAGTTCTTC. It translates to CASSHRGGGEQFF.

J is TRBJ2-1 and V is TRBV27; 7 nucleotides match TRBD1. The CDR3 is made up of 15 amino acids. V gave up 4 bases and J gave up 0 bases; unmatched junction bases: 3. CDR1 MNHEY and CDR2 SMNVEV come from the germline V gene (reference sequence). The CDR3 nucleotides are TGTGCCAGCAGTTCGGGACAGAACTCCTACAATGAGCAGTTCTTC. As protein: CASSSGQNSYNEQFF.

CDR3 in DNA: TGTGCCAGCAGTCCCCGGACTAGCGGGAGCTCGAGCACAGATACGCAGTATTTT. Its translation: CASSPRTSGSSSTDTQYF. V usage is TRBV27 and J usage is TRBJ2-3, with 13 bases aligning to TRBD2. The CDR3 sequence is 18 residues long. V trimming: 5 bases; J trimming: 0 bases; junction bases outside the gene matches: 8. Germline V gives CDR1 MNHEY, CDR2 SMNVEV (reference sequence).

The chain has TRBV9 and TRBJ2-5; 7 nucleotides align to TRBD2. With V trimmed by 0 bases and J by 3 bases, 11 bases remained unmatched. Germline V CDR1 and CDR2: SGDLS, YYNGEE. The CDR3 is made up of 17 amino acids. The CDR3 loop reads CASSVEGGAGHKETQYF. The CDR3 nucleotides read TGTGCCAGCAGCGTAGAAGGCGGAGCGGGGCATAAAGAGACCCAGTACTTC.

The chain combines TRBV6-5 with TRBJ1-3; no reliable D call. Trimming pared 5 bases from V and 1 base from J, leaving 6 bases between. The CDR3 loop spans 13 amino acids. Germline assignment: CDR1 MNHEY and CDR2 SVGAGI. CDR3 residues: CASSELSGNTIYF. The CDR3 DNA reads TGTGCCAGCAGTGAGCTGTCTGGAAACACCATATATTTT.

This clone appeared a few times. The V and J genes are TRBV4-2 and TRBJ2-3, with D uncertain. Germline CDR1 reads LGHNA; CDR2 reads YNFKEQ. This CDR3 has 14 amino acids. Trimming cost V 0 bases and J 0 bases, with 4 bases left between them. DNA for the CDR3: TGTGCCAGCAGCCAAGAGCGGAGCACAGATACGCAGTATTTT. Amino acids: CASSQERSTDTQYF.

The V gene is TRBV11-2, the J gene TRBJ1-1; the match to TRBD1 covers 9 bases. The germline gives CDR1 SGHAT, CDR2 FQNNGV. This CDR3 has 14 residues. The junction had 0 bases not matched to a gene; V was cut back by 1 base and J by 3 bases. CDR3 DNA sequence: TGTGCCAGCAGCTTAGGGACAGGGGACACTGAAGCTTTCTTT. It translates to CASSLGTGDTEAFF.

This chain connects TRBV28 to TRBJ2-1; D possibly corresponds to TRBD2 (6 bases). The V end was cut by 6 bases, the J end by 15 bases, with 15 bases between. The CDR3 runs 11 residues. Germline-derived CDR1 and CDR2 are MDHEN and SYDVKM. CDR3 sequence: CASSRSGFLFF. The CDR3 nucleotides read TGTGCCAGCAGCCGGAGCGGGTTTTTGTTCTTC.

The chain uses TRBV6-5 and TRBJ1-2, with a weak D call TRBD1 (5 bases). The germline V gene has CDR1 MNHEY and CDR2 SVGAGI. Trimming removed 4 bases at V and 2 bases at J, with 8 bases between. CDR3 size: 13 residues. In DNA, the CDR3 is TGTGCCAGCAGTTTAGACAGCAACTATGGCTACACCTTC. It translates to CASSLDSNYGYTF.

Turning to this clone: Mismatch with germline at one junction end may stem from a read error. V is TRBV15 and J is TRBJ2-1; D is unclear. The CDR3 has 16 amino acids. Germline values: CDR1 LNHNV, CDR2 YYDKDF (reference sequence). The CDR3 sequence: CATSRGDWSSYNEQFF. CDR3 in DNA: TGTGCCACCAGTAGAGGAGACTGGAGCTCCTACAATGAGCAGTTCTTC.

The V gene is TRBV11-2, the J gene TRBJ2-1; TRBD2 is a possible D gene (6 bases). CDR1 and CDR2 (germline): SGHAT, FQNNGV. Trimming cost V 5 bases and J 9 bases, with 11 bases left between them. The CDR3 has 12 amino acids. The CDR3 here is CASSRMGGEQFF. In DNA form, the CDR3 reads TGTGCCAGCAGCCGAATGGGGGGTGAGCAGTTCTTC.

The gene calls are TRBV15 and TRBJ2-7; 7 bases match TRBD2. V dropped 0 bases and J dropped 4; count of bases not matched to a gene: 12. CDR1 is LNHNV and CDR2 is YYDKDF in the germline V gene (reference sequence). The CDR3 has 17 amino acids. The DNA of the CDR3 is TGTGCCACCAGCAGAGATCTCCCTAGCGGAGCTTATTACGAGCAGTACTTC. It specifies CATSRDLPSGAYYEQYF.

V gene TRBV6-5 combines with J gene TRBJ2-7; D is unclear. The V end was cut by 4 bases, the J end by 4 bases, with 14 bases between. Germline V gives CDR1 MNHEY, CDR2 SVGAGI. CDR3 length: 14 residues. Here the CDR3 DNA reads TGTGCCAGCAGTTTTGGTGTGGGCCGGTACGAGCAGTACTTC. Its protein product is CASSFGVGRYEQYF.

The chain combines TRBV19 with TRBJ1-1; D may be TRBD1 (6 bases). Between the trimmed V and J ends, which lost 5 bases and 5 bases, there was a span of 9 bases. There are 12 residues in the CDR3. Germline loops: CDR1 LNHDA, CDR2 SQIVND (reference sequence). In nucleotides, the CDR3 is TGTGCCAGTAGTTCCAGGGGAACTGAAGCTTTCTTT. It is translated as CASSSRGTEAFF.

J is TRBJ1-2 and V is TRBV4-1; 10 positions agree with TRBD1. This CDR3 has 15 amino acids. Germline-derived CDR1 and CDR2 are MGHRA and YSYEKL. V was clipped by 4 bases and J by 4 bases; unmatched bases: 6. In DNA form, the CDR3 reads TGCGCCAGCAGCCCTGACAGGGGGCCTTTCTATGGCTACACCTTC. This codes for CASSPDRGPFYGYTF.

CDR3 sequence (DNA): TGTGCCTGGAGTGCGGGACAGATGGGGGACACCATATATTTT. This codes for CAWSAGQMGDTIYF. V gene TRBV30 combines with J gene TRBJ1-3; TRBD1 agrees at 7 bases. Looked up from germline, CDR1 is GTSNPN and CDR2 is SVGIG (reference sequence). The length of the CDR3 is 14 residues. J lost 8 bases, V lost 1 base, and 8 bases had no gene match.